Listed here are 27 T cell receptor beta chains from one sample, sequenced in a study of neoadjuvant nivolumab and ipilimumab in lung cancer. Libraries were prepared by immunoSEQ multiplex PCR; TCRdb keeps only in-frame clonotypes and omits some of them. The data contain some 18,000 clones, around 80% of them singletons. This material consisted of tumor tissue, taken after neoadjuvant nivolumab, alone or with ipilimumab, at or shortly before surgery. These receptors were collected from an adult with non-small cell lung cancer.

V usage is TRBV5-6 and J usage is TRBJ2-3; D gene uncertain. From germline, CDR1 is SGHDT and CDR2 YYEEEE. V dropped 1 base and J dropped 8 bases, with 11 bases sitting between them. The CDR3 is 13 residues long. Here the CDR3 DNA reads TGTGCCAGCAGCTTGACAGCCCGAGGTACGCAGTATTTT. Its translation is CASSLTARGTQYF.

This clone was counted once. The chain couples TRBV28 to TRBJ1-5; no firm D call. This CDR3 comprises 14 residues. Germline-derived CDR1 and CDR2 are MDHEN and SYDVKM. Trimming cost V 4 bases and J 4 bases, with 11 bases left between them. The CDR3 sequence is CASSSGVENQPQHF. Here the CDR3 DNA reads TGTGCCAGCAGTTCCGGGGTAGAGAATCAGCCCCAGCATTTT. The variable domain in full, completed from reference TRBV28 and TRBJ1-5, reads DVKVTQSSRYLVKRTGEKVFLECVQDMDHENMFWYRQDPGLGLRLIYFSYDVKMKEKGDIPEGYSVSREKKERFSLILESASTNQTSMYLCASSSGVENQPQHFGDGTRLSIL.

This chain links TRBV15 with TRBJ1-2; D gene ambiguous. Germline V gene lookup returns CDR1 LNHNV and CDR2 YYDKDF (reference sequence). Trimming left V 0 bases short and J 6 bases short, with 17 bases between. This CDR3 is built from 16 residues. The CDR3: CATSRDLLEGGDGYTF. CDR3 nucleotide sequence: TGTGCCACCAGCAGAGATCTTCTGGAGGGTGGAGATGGCTACACCTTC.

The count of this clone is one. This rearrangement joins TRBV6-5 to TRBJ2-5, with TRBD2 matching over 12 bases. J lost 5 bases, V lost 3 bases, and 7 bases had no gene match. The CDR3 runs to 16 residues. CDR1 is MNHEY and CDR2 is SVGAGI in the germline V gene. This CDR3 reads CASSYSTSGREETQYF. The CDR3 bases are TGTGCCAGCAGTTATTCGACTAGCGGGAGAGAGGAGACCCAGTACTTC.

This chain links TRBV4-1 with TRBJ2-2; 7 positions agree with TRBD1. Germline CDR1 is MGHRA and CDR2 is YSYEKL. J was trimmed by 1 base and V by 5 bases; bases with no gene match: 13. The CDR3 extends over 18 amino acids. The CDR3 DNA reads TGCGCCAGCAGCGTCTTGCCACAGGGGCCTCTGAACACCGGGGAGCTGTTTTTT. It codes for CASSVLPQGPLNTGELFF.

This clone has only one observation. This rearrangement joins TRBV29-1 to TRBJ2-1, with D possibly being TRBD1 (5 bases). V lost 4 bases, J lost 8 bases, and 9 bases lay in between. Germline assignment: CDR1 SQVTM and CDR2 ANQGSEA. The CDR3 has 11 residues. The CDR3 here is CSVGRVDEQFF. The CDR3 DNA sequence: TGCAGCGTTGGCAGGGTGGATGAGCAGTTCTTC.

This sequence joins TRBV25-1 and TRBJ2-1; a weak D match, TRBD1 (6 bases). The V gene's germline CDR1 is MGHDK and CDR2 SYGVNS. The V end lost 3 bases, the J end lost 3 bases, and 15 bases lay between the germline ends. The CDR3 sequence is 16 residues long. CDR3 sequence reads: CASSDLDRPYYNEQFF. The CDR3 nucleotides are TGTGCCAGCAGTGACCTCGACAGGCCATACTACAATGAGCAGTTCTTC.

This chain joins TRBV14 and TRBJ1-2; the D gene is possibly TRBD1 (6 bases). The CDR3 sequence is 16 residues long. Germline assignment: CDR1 SGHDN and CDR2 FVKESK. V gave up 6 bases and J gave up 4 bases, with 21 bases separating them. The CDR3 DNA reads TGTGCCAGCAGTCCAAGAGGTTCAGGGGCGTTCTATGGCTACACCTTC. Protein sequence: CASSPRGSGAFYGYTF.

This clone appeared a few times. The rearrangement joins TRBV5-1 to TRBJ1-2; TRBD1 is a possible D gene (6 bases). The CDR3 contains 14 residues. Germline CDR1 reads SGHRS; CDR2 reads YFSETQ. V was cut by 1 base and J by 2 bases, with 9 bases left in between. The CDR3 DNA reads as TGCGCCAGCAGCTTGACAGGGTCCAACTATGGCTACACCTTC. Protein: CASSLTGSNYGYTF.

The chain joins TRBV6-1 to TRBJ2-2, with 8 bases aligning to TRBD1. This CDR3 is 14 amino acids long. The germline gives CDR1 MNHNS, CDR2 SASEGT. J gave up 0 bases and V 10 bases, and 4 bases lay outside the gene matches. CDR3 loop: CATGGQANTGELFF. The CDR3 region has the DNA TGTGCCACAGGGGGACAGGCGAACACCGGGGAGCTGTTTTTT.

This clone has a single count. This chain joins TRBV2 and TRBJ2-3, with TRBD1 matching 7 bases. The CDR3 covers 14 residues. The germline gives CDR1 SNHLY, CDR2 FYNNEI. J was trimmed by 6 bases and V by 7 bases; bases with no gene match: 10. The CDR3 region is CASNAGQVRDTQYF. The CDR3 DNA is TGTGCCAGCAACGCCGGACAGGTTCGGGATACGCAGTATTTT.

The V call is TRBV28, the J call TRBJ1-4; D not certain. The germline CDR1 and CDR2 sequences are MDHEN and SYDVKM. Trimming removed 5 bases from V and 4 bases from J, with 17 bases in between. The CDR3 is made up of 16 amino acids. In DNA form, the CDR3 reads TGTGCCAGCAGTCCCCCGCGGGTTTTGGGTAATGAAAAACTGTTTTTT. Protein product: CASSPPRVLGNEKLFF. The variable domain in full, with the rest retrieved from reference TRBV28 and TRBJ1-4, is DVKVTQSSRYLVKRTGEKVFLECVQDMDHENMFWYRQDPGLGLRLIYFSYDVKMKEKGDIPEGYSVSREKKERFSLILESASTNQTSMYLCASSPPRVLGNEKLFFGSGTQLSVL.

In this sample, this clone is medium-sized (0.01 to 0.1%). At the DNA level, this CDR3 is encoded by other sequences in the same sample as well. The chain employs TRBV11-2 and TRBJ2-2; D might be TRBD1 (6 bases). CDR1 and CDR2 from the germline V gene are SGHAT and FQNNGV. V was pared by 6 bases and J by 1 base, with 15 bases between. This CDR3 is built from 16 residues. CDR3 protein: CASSSAGTLNTGELFF. The DNA of the CDR3 is TGTGCCAGCAGTTCCGCCGGGACATTGAACACCGGGGAGCTGTTTTTT.

The J gene is TRBJ1-3, the V gene TRBV19; D not resolved. The CDR3 runs to 14 residues. Trimming stripped 6 bases from V and 0 bases from J, with 9 bases between. CDR1 LNHDA and CDR2 SQIVND come from the germline V gene (reference sequence). CDR3 in DNA: TGTGCCAGTAGGCCCGCAGTCTCTGGAAACACCATATATTTT. Translating gives CASRPAVSGNTIYF.

V gene TRBV5-1 combines with J gene TRBJ2-1; 7 nucleotides match TRBD2. CDR1 is SGHRS and CDR2 is YFSETQ in the germline V gene. V gave up 3 bases and J gave up 4 bases; unmatched junction bases: 10. This CDR3 is 16 amino acids long. CDR3 amino acids: CASSSGVAGIYNEQFF. The CDR3 bases are TGCGCCAGCAGCTCGGGGGTAGCGGGTATATACAATGAGCAGTTCTTC. The variable domain in full, completed from reference TRBV5-1 and TRBJ2-1, reads KAGVTQTPRYLIKTRGQQVTLSCSPISGHRSVSWYQQTPGQGLQFLFEYFSETQRNKGNFPGRFSGRQFSNSRSEMNVSTLELGDSALYLCASSSGVAGIYNEQFFGPGTRLTVL.

The rearrangement links TRBV6-1 to TRBJ2-3; 10 bases match TRBD1. Germline V CDR1 and CDR2: MNHNS, SASEGT. V shed 6 bases, J shed 4 bases, and the junction held 7 bases outside the gene matches. This CDR3 is 15 amino acids long. CDR3: CASRRDRGWADTQYF. DNA for the CDR3: TGTGCCAGCAGAAGGGACAGGGGATGGGCAGATACGCAGTATTTT.

The chain combines TRBV29-1 with TRBJ2-3; no clear D gene. Trimming took 3 bases from V and 4 from J, leaving 8 bases between them. The CDR3 covers 12 residues. Germline V gene lookup returns CDR1 SQVTM and CDR2 ANQGSEA. The CDR3 nucleotides read TGCAGCGTTGATGTGCCCCCAGATACGCAGTATTTT. Protein: CSVDVPPDTQYF.

The chain employs TRBV9 and TRBJ2-1; 16 nucleotides align to TRBD2. V shed 4 bases, J shed 8 bases, and the junction held 9 bases outside the gene matches. This CDR3 spans 17 amino acids. Germline V gene sequence: CDR1 SGDLS, CDR2 YYNGEE. CDR3 in DNA: TGTGCCAGCAGCTTGGTGGGACTAGCGGGAGGGGATGATGAGCAGTTCTTC. The encoded protein is CASSLVGLAGGDDEQFF.

This chain joins TRBV28 and TRBJ1-1; D is ambiguous. The germline V gene has CDR1 MDHEN and CDR2 SYDVKM. There are 15 residues in the CDR3. V lost 3 bases, J lost 5 bases, and 16 bases lay in between. The CDR3 bases are TGTGCCAGCAGTTTTGGGGTGGGTCGATCGACTGAAGCTTTCTTT. Translating gives CASSFGVGRSTEAFF.

This clone came up a few times. This chain connects TRBV18 to TRBJ1-2; D might be TRBD1 (5 bases). The CDR3 consists of 15 residues. V was trimmed by 6 bases and J by 2 bases, leaving 16 bases between them. The V gene's germline CDR1 is KGHSH and CDR2 LQKENI. DNA for the CDR3: TGTGCCAGCTCGATTCAAACCGGGGCGAACTATGGCTACACCTTC. This codes for CASSIQTGANYGYTF.

In its sample, this clone was seen a few times. The rearrangement links TRBV7-9 to TRBJ2-1, with D perhaps given as TRBD1 or TRBD2 (5 bases each). V shed 5 bases and J shed 7 bases, with 15 bases lying between them. This CDR3 has 14 amino acids. The germline gives CDR1 SEHNR, CDR2 FQNEAQ (reference sequence). The CDR3 region has the DNA TGTGCCAGCAGCCCCTGGGGGAAAGGTAATGAGCAGTTCTTC. Translated, it gives CASSPWGKGNEQFF.

The chain uses TRBV7-8 and TRBJ2-3, with D unresolved. V gave up 5 bases and J gave up 6 bases, with 9 bases separating them. CDR1 is SGHVS and CDR2 is FQNEAQ in the germline V gene. CDR3 length equals 12 residues. The CDR3 is CASSTRGDTQYF. The CDR3 DNA reads TGTGCCAGCAGCACCCGCGGTGATACGCAGTATTTT.

The V call is TRBV6-1, the J call TRBJ1-5, with D perhaps matching TRBD1 (6 bases). The CDR3 is 13 residues long. The V and J ends lost 8 bases and 3 bases respectively, with 11 bases between them. Germline V gene sequence: CDR1 MNHNS, CDR2 SASEGT. The CDR3 DNA sequence: TGTGCCAGCGGCGACAGGTCCAATCAGCCCCAGCATTTT. Residues: CASGDRSNQPQHF.

V is TRBV5-3 and J is TRBJ2-1; weak D call: TRBD1 (6 bases). Being an ORF, TRBV5-3 has a function that is uncertain. Trimming took off 10 bases at V and 8 bases at J, with 16 bases between the two ends. The CDR3 is 12 residues long. This chain's CDR3 is CARQVGRDEQFF. CDR3 nucleotides: TGTGCCCGACAGGTGGGTCGCGATGAGCAGTTCTTC.

The chain recombines TRBV6-5 with TRBJ1-3, with 7 positions matching TRBD1. The V segment lost 4 bases and the J segment 5 bases; nucleotides outside the gene matches: 11. There are 16 residues in the CDR3. Germline lookup yields CDR1 MNHEY and CDR2 SVGAGI. The CDR3: CASSSLIQGIRNTIYF. CDR3 in DNA: TGTGCCAGCAGTTCCCTAATACAGGGGATCAGAAACACCATATATTTT.

CDR3: CASSLNAGHQETQYF. The CDR3 DNA reads TGTGCCAGCAGCTTAAATGCCGGACACCAAGAGACCCAGTACTTC. This rearrangement joins TRBV7-3 to TRBJ2-5, with D hard to call. CDR1 is SGHTA and CDR2 is FQGTGA in the germline V gene. V lost 1 base and J lost 0, with 9 bases in between. There are 15 residues in the CDR3.

The chain links TRBV15 to TRBJ2-7; 8 bases are shared with TRBD1. The germline CDR1 and CDR2 sequences are LNHNV and YYDKDF (reference sequence). The length of the CDR3 is 13 residues. The V and J ends lost 8 bases and 2 bases, in that order; junction bases with no gene match: 5. CDR3 protein: CATSRDRTYEQYF. Written as DNA, the CDR3 is TGTGCCACCTCCCGGGACAGGACCTACGAGCAGTACTTC.